These 22 T cell receptor beta chains came from one sample sequenced in a study of blood T cell repertoires in COVID-19. Method: immunoSEQ multiplex PCR; TCRdb's copy keeps in-frame clones and lacks some. The sample gives about 370,000 clones, 85% to 90% of which show up once; roughly 1% is in the top ten. Input material: PBMCs or T cells enriched from blood (not recorded which). The source is a man between 18 and 35 years old who had recovered from COVID-19.

In DNA, the CDR3 is TGTGCCAGCAATATTTACAATGAGCAGTTCTTC. Protein: CASNIYNEQFF. J is TRBJ2-1 and V is TRBV28; the D is unclear. The ends were cut back, 7 bases at V and 4 bases at J, with 5 bases in the middle. This CDR3 is 11 amino acids long. The germline V gene encodes CDR1 MDHEN and CDR2 SYDVKM.

The genes are TRBV25-1 and TRBJ2-1; 8 bases match TRBD1. Losses at the gene ends were 3 bases for V and 5 bases for J; bases not matched to a gene: 3. Germline values: CDR1 MGHDK, CDR2 SYGVNS. This CDR3 spans 14 amino acids. The CDR3 protein is CASSEGQDHNEQFF. The DNA for the CDR3 is TGTGCCAGCAGTGAGGGACAGGACCACAATGAGCAGTTCTTC.

This chain links TRBV7-3 with TRBJ2-1; 11 bases fit TRBD1. CDR1 is SGHTA, CDR2 FQGTGA, per germline. The CDR3 is made up of 15 amino acids. Unmatched junction bases numbered 6, after V lost 5 bases and J lost 6 bases. The CDR3 nucleotides are TGTGCCAGCAGCACCGGGACAGGGGGTACCAATGAGCAGTTCTTC. Its translation is CASSTGTGGTNEQFF.

The V gene is TRBV27, the J gene TRBJ2-7; TRBD2 is a possible D gene (5 bases). V was cut by 3 bases and J by 0 bases, with 12 bases left in between. Per germline, CDR1 MNHEY and CDR2 SMNVEV (reference sequence). The CDR3 length is 15 residues. This CDR3 is CASSFRPGSSYEQYF. The CDR3 coding sequence is TGTGCCAGCAGTTTCCGGCCGGGGAGCTCCTACGAGCAGTACTTC.

The chain couples TRBV6-5 to TRBJ1-1, with D perhaps TRBD1 (6 bases). This CDR3 has 14 amino acids. V was shortened by 5 bases and J by 6 bases, with 16 bases between the two germline ends. Germline V gene sequence: CDR1 MNHEY, CDR2 SVGAGI. The CDR3 DNA is TGTGCCAGCAGTCGCAGGGGAATGGTCTCTGAAGCTTTCTTT. Translation gives CASSRRGMVSEAFF.

This clone was counted only a few times. V usage is TRBV5-4 and J usage is TRBJ2-5; 11 nucleotides match TRBD2. The CDR3 consists of 17 residues. J was trimmed by 4 bases and V by 4 bases; bases with no gene match: 12. The germline CDR1 and CDR2 sequences are SGHNT and YYREEE (reference sequence). In DNA, the CDR3 is TGTGCCAGCAGCGATACCGCTTTTGGACTAGCGGGAGAGACCCAGTACTTC. It yields the protein CASSDTAFGLAGETQYF. The complete variable domain, with remaining parts taken from reference TRBV5-4 and TRBJ2-5, reads ETGVTQSPTHLIKTRGQQVTLRCSSQSGHNTVSWYQQALGQGPQFIFQYYREEENGRGNFPPRFSGLQFPNYSSELNVNALELDDSALYLCASSDTAFGLAGETQYFGPGTRLLVL.

This clone has just one count. This sequence joins TRBV27 and TRBJ2-3; tentative D call: TRBD2 (6 bases). Germline V CDR1 and CDR2: MNHEY, SMNVEV (reference sequence). The ends were cut back, 0 bases at V and 2 bases at J, with 9 bases in the middle. The CDR3 is 15 residues long. Here the CDR3 reads CASSLSGGYTDTQYF. CDR3 sequence (DNA): TGTGCCAGCAGTTTATCGGGGGGATACACAGATACGCAGTATTTT.

The gene calls are TRBV5-1 and TRBJ2-2; 12 bases match TRBD2. V lost 5 bases, J lost 4 bases, and 6 bases stayed unmatched. The germline V gene encodes CDR1 SGHRS and CDR2 YFSETQ. The CDR3 is made up of 16 amino acids. CDR3 in DNA: TGCGCCAGCAGACCCGGGACTAGCGGGCGCACCGGGGAGCTGTTTTTT. Translating it yields CASRPGTSGRTGELFF.

The chain couples TRBV7-2 to TRBJ1-1; D possibly corresponds to TRBD1 (5 bases). The CDR3 covers 15 residues. Trimming stripped 5 bases from V and 3 bases from J, with 16 bases between. CDR1 and CDR2 from the germline V gene are SGHTA and FQGNSA. CDR3 protein: CASSVQTGGDTEAFF. The CDR3 DNA reads as TGTGCCAGCAGCGTACAGACTGGGGGGGACACTGAAGCTTTCTTT. The full variable domain, rest sourced from reference TRBV7-2 and TRBJ1-1, is GAGVSQSPSNKVTEKGKDVELRCDPISGHTALYWYRQSLGQGLEFLIYFQGNSAPDKSGLPSDRFSAERTGGSVSTLTIQRTQQEDSAVYLCASSVQTGGDTEAFFGQGTRLTVV.

This chain joins TRBV6-5 and TRBJ1-6; 11 bases map to TRBD1. Losses at the gene ends were 2 bases for V and 10 bases for J; bases not matched to a gene: 1. CDR3 size: 14 residues. Germline CDR1 and CDR2: MNHEY and SVGAGI. The CDR3 loop reads CASSYGQGASPLHF. The CDR3 nucleotides read TGTGCCAGCAGTTACGGACAGGGGGCATCACCCCTCCACTTT.

The chain joins TRBV7-2 to TRBJ2-7; 7 bases line up with TRBD2. J gave up 6 bases and V 0 bases, and 11 bases lay outside the gene matches. This CDR3 has 16 residues. Germline V gene sequence: CDR1 SGHTA, CDR2 FQGNSA. The CDR3 DNA reads as TGTGCCAGCAGCTTAGCTTCGGCGGGAGTGTACTTCGAGCAGTACTTC. It is translated as CASSLASAGVYFEQYF. The full variable domain, in which reference TRBV7-2 and TRBJ2-7 provide the parts outside the CDR3, is GAGVSQSPSNKVTEKGKDVELRCDPISGHTALYWYRQSLGQGLEFLIYFQGNSAPDKSGLPSDRFSAERTGGSVSTLTIQRTQQEDSAVYLCASSLASAGVYFEQYFGPGTRLTVT.

The CDR3 nucleotides read TGTGCCAGCAGTTGGACTAGCGGGAACCCAAATGAGCAGTTCTTC. It translates to CASSWTSGNPNEQFF. This chain uses TRBV6-5 with TRBJ2-1, with 12 bases aligning to TRBD2. The V gene's germline CDR1 is MNHEY and CDR2 SVGAGI. The V and J ends lost 4 bases and 7 bases, in that order; junction bases with no gene match: 5. This CDR3 has 15 residues.

This CDR3 is CAISDPSGGYTF. The CDR3 nucleotides read TGTGCCATCAGTGACCCATCCGGGGGCTACACCTTC. The genes are TRBV10-3 and TRBJ1-2; unclear D gene. This CDR3 spans 12 amino acids. Trimming pared 3 bases from V and 8 bases from J, leaving 10 bases between. In germline, CDR1 is ENHRY, CDR2 SYGVKD.

This clone appeared a single time. CDR3 in amino acids: CASSQDAPSGSTDTQYF. CDR3 DNA: TGCGCCAGCAGCCAAGATGCACCTAGCGGGAGCACAGATACGCAGTATTTT. This chain links TRBV4-3 with TRBJ2-3; 8 bases map to TRBD2. Germline V gives CDR1 LGHNA, CDR2 YSLEER. The CDR3 has 17 amino acids. V lost 0 bases and J lost 0; bases outside the gene matches: 5.

This clone has just a few counts. The chain links TRBV6-5 to TRBJ2-1, with D perhaps TRBD1 (5 bases). This CDR3 is built from 11 residues. V shed 5 bases and J shed 9 bases, with 8 bases lying between them. In germline, CDR1 is MNHEY, CDR2 SVGAGI. Here the CDR3 reads CASSQGGEQFF. The CDR3 DNA follows: TGTGCCAGCAGTCAGGGTGGTGAGCAGTTCTTC.

This clone appeared a single time. V usage is TRBV18 and J usage is TRBJ1-1, with TRBD1 identical over 9 bases. Germline V lookup: CDR1 KGHSH, CDR2 LQKENI. V lost 3 bases, J lost 3 bases, and 2 bases stayed unmatched. The CDR3 is made up of 14 amino acids. In DNA form, the CDR3 reads TGTGCCAGCTCACCGGACAGGGGATACACTGAAGCTTTCTTT. Translation gives CASSPDRGYTEAFF. The full variable domain, rest sourced from reference TRBV18 and TRBJ1-1, is NAGVMQNPRHLVRRRGQEARLRCSPMKGHSHVYWYRQLPEEGLKFMVYLQKENIIDESGMPKERFSAEFPKEGPSILRIQQVVRGDSAAYFCASSPDRGYTEAFFGQGTRLTVV.

The chain recombines TRBV2 with TRBJ2-2; the D gene is possibly TRBD2 (5 bases). Trimming left V 3 bases short and J 9 bases short, with 14 bases between. Germline CDR1 SNHLY, CDR2 FYNNEI. The CDR3 totals 14 residues. The CDR3: CASSEERSHRELFF. The DNA of the CDR3 is TGTGCCAGCAGTGAGGAGCGGTCCCACCGGGAGCTGTTTTTT.

The chain employs TRBV2 and TRBJ1-1; perhaps TRBD1 as D (5 bases). Per germline, CDR1 SNHLY and CDR2 FYNNEI. This CDR3 comprises 13 residues. V was trimmed by 7 bases and J by 3 bases, leaving 12 bases between them. This CDR3 is CASTSDTYTEAFF. The CDR3 DNA follows: TGTGCCAGCACGTCGGACACTTACACTGAAGCTTTCTTT.

The chain couples TRBV19 to TRBJ2-2; 8 bases are a match to TRBD2. The CDR3 is 14 amino acids. V shed 3 bases and J 6 bases; nucleotides not matched to a gene: 3. Per germline, CDR1 LNHDA and CDR2 SQIVND (reference sequence). CDR3 DNA sequence: TGTGCCAGTAGTATGGGGACTAGGCCCGGGGAGCTGTTTTTT. This codes for CASSMGTRPGELFF.

The gene calls are TRBV4-1 and TRBJ2-7, with 11 bases aligning to TRBD2. This CDR3 has 17 amino acids. V shed 1 base and J 2 bases; nucleotides not matched to a gene: 7. CDR1 and CDR2 (germline): MGHRA, YSYEKL. CDR3 DNA sequence: TGCGCCAGCAGCCAAGTTGACGGGACTAGCGGAGCCTACGAGCAGTACTTC. Its translation: CASSQVDGTSGAYEQYF.

J is TRBJ2-5 and V is TRBV24-1, with TRBD1 matching 8 bases. The CDR3 consists of 15 residues. Trimming took 3 bases from V and 4 from J; bases not matched to a gene: 6. CDR1 and CDR2 from the germline V gene are KGHDR and SFDVKD. DNA of the CDR3: TGTGCCACCAGTGATCCCGGGACAGGATTAGAGACCCAGTACTTC. It translates to CATSDPGTGLETQYF.

This rearrangement joins TRBV9 to TRBJ2-1; 11 bases are shared with TRBD2. V shed 0 bases and J 7 bases; nucleotides not matched to a gene: 3. CDR3 length: 15 residues. Germline CDR1 and CDR2: SGDLS and YYNGEE. CDR3 sequence reads: CASSVVASGGNEQFF. CDR3 sequence (DNA): TGTGCCAGCAGCGTAGTGGCTAGCGGGGGGAATGAGCAGTTCTTC.